This T cell receptor (beta chain) was obtained from a study of T cells in Graves' hyperthyroidism and ophthalmopathy. Study-level points and caveats: Blood also contained most expanded thyroid clonotypes above 0.001.

RNA transcripts served as the template for amplifying TCR beta CDR3 regions. Initially, a first-round RT-PCR of the TCR CDR3 employed the HTBI primer set. TCRdb ran MiXCR on the multiplex PCR reads and lists one entry per CDR3 protein. The table shows some 550,000 distinct CDR3 sequences, with roughly 20% occurring only once. To note about this clonotype: What it recognizes is unknown.

Graves' hyperthyroidism showing no ophthalmopathy progression within 18 months was considered stable. This CDR3 is 12 amino acids long. The germline CDR1 and CDR2 sequences are DFQATT and SNEGSKA (reference sequence). The V gene lost 5 bases and the J gene lost 9 bases, with 17 bases spanning the gap. Sequenced: blood. The rearrangement uses TRBV20-1 and TRBJ2-7; D not certain. This clonotype originated in a young man with Graves' hyperthyroidism. CDR3 residues: CSAFHESMRQYF. The CDR3 bases are TGCAGTGCTTTTCACGAGTCTATGCGGCAGTACTTC.